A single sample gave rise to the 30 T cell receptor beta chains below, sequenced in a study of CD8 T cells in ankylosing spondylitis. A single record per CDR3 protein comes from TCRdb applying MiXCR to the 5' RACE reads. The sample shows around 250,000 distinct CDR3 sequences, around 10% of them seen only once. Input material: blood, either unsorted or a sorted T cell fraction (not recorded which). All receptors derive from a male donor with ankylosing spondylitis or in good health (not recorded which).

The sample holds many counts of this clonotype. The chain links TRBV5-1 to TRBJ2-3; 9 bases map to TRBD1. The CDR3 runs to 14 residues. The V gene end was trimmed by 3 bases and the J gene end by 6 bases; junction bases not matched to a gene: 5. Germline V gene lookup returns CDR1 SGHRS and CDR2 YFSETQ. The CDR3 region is CASSWGQGADTQYF. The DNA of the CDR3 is TGCGCCAGCAGCTGGGGACAGGGAGCCGATACGCAGTATTTT.

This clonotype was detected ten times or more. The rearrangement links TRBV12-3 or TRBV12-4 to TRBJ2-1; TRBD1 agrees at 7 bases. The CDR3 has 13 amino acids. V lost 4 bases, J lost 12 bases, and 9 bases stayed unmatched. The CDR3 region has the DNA TGTGCCAGCAGTTCTACAGGGGTTTTAGGGCAGTTCTTC. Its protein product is CASSSTGVLGQFF.

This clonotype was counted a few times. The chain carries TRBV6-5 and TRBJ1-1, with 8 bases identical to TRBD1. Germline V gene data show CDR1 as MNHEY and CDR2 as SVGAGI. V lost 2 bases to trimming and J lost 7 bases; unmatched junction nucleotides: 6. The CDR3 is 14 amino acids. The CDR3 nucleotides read TGTGCCAGCAGTTACGGGGCAGGGGGCCTTGAAGCTTTCTTT. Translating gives CASSYGAGGLEAFF.

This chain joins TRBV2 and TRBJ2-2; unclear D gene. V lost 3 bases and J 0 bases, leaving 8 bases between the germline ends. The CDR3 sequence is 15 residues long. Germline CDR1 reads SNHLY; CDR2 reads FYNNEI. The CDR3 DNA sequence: TGTGCCAGCAGTGAGTGGATCTCGAACACCGGGGAGCTGTTTTTT. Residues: CASSEWISNTGELFF.

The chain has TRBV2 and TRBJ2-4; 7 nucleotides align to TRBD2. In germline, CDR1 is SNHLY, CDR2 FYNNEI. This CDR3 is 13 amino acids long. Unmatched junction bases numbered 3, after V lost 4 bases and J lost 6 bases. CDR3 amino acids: CASSGDYLNIQYF. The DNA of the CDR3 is TGTGCCAGCAGTGGGGACTACCTAAACATTCAGTACTTC.

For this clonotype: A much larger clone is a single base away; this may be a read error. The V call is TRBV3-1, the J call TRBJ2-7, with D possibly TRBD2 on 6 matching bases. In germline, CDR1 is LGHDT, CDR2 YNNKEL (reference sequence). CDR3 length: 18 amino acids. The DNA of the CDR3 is TGTGCCTGCAGCCAAATCCCTTCTATGACGGGAGTTAACTCCGAGCAGTACTTC. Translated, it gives CACSQIPSMTGVNSEQYF.

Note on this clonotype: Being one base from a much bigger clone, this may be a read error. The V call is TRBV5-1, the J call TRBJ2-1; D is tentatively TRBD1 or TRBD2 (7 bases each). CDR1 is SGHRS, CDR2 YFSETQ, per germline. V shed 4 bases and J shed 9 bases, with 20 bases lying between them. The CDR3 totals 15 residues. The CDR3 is CASSPQGGGQTEQFF. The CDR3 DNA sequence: TGCGCCAGCAGCCCCCAGGGAGGGGGCCAAACTGAGCAGTTCTTC.

In DNA form, the CDR3 reads TGCAGCGTTATCGGGGGCCGAAACTACAATGAGCAGTTCTTC. Translated: CSVIGGRNYNEQFF. The gene calls are TRBV29-1 and TRBJ2-1, with D perhaps being TRBD1 or TRBD2 (6 bases each). The CDR3 contains 14 residues. V was clipped by 5 bases and J by 3 bases, with 14 bases between them. The germline V gene encodes CDR1 SQVTM and CDR2 ANQGSEA.

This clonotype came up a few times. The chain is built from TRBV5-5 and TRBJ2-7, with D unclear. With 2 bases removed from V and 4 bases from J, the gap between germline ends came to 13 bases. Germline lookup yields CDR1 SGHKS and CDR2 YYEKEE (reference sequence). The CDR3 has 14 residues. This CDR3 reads CASSLAKGQYEQYF. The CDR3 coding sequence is TGTGCCAGCAGCTTAGCGAAGGGTCAATACGAGCAGTACTTC.

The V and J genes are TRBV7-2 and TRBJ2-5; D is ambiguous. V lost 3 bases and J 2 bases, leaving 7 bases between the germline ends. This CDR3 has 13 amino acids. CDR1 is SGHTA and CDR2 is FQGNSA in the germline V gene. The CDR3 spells CASSFAGQETQYF. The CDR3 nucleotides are TGTGCCAGCAGCTTCGCAGGACAAGAGACCCAGTACTTC. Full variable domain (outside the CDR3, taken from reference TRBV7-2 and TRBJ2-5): GAGVSQSPSNKVTEKGKDVELRCDPISGHTALYWYRQSLGQGLEFLIYFQGNSAPDKSGLPSDRFSAERTGGSVSTLTIQRTQQEDSAVYLCASSFAGQETQYFGPGTRLLVL.

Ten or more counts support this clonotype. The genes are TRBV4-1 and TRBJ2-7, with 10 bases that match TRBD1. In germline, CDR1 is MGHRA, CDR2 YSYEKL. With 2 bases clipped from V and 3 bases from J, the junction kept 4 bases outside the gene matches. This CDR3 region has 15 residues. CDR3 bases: TGCGCCAGCAGCCAACGACAGGGGGCTGTCTACGAGCAGTACTTC. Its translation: CASSQRQGAVYEQYF.

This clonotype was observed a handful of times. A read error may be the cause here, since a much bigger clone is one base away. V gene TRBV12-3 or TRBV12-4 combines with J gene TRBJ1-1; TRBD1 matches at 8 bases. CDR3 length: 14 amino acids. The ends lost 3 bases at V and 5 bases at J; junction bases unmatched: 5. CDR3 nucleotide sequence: TGTGCCAGCAGTTTTTCAGGGGGCAAGACTGAAGCTTTCTTT. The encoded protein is CASSFSGGKTEAFF.

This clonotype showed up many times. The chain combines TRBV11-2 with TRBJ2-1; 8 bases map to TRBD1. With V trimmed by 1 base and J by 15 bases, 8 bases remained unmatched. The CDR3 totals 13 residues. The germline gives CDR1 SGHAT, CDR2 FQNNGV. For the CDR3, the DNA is TGTGCCAGCAGCTTAGTCCGGGGACAGGCGACGTTCTTC. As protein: CASSLVRGQATFF.

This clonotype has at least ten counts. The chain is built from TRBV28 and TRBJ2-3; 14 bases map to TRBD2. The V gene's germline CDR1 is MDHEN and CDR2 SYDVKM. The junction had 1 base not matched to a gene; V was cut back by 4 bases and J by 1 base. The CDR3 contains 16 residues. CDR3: CASSSGLAGGTDTQYF. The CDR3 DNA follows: TGTGCCAGCAGTTCGGGACTAGCGGGAGGCACAGATACGCAGTATTTT.

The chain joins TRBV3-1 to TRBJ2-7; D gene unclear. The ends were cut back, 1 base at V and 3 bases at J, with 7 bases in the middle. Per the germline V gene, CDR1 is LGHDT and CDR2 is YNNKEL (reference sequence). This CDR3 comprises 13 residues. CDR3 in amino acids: CASSQGALYEQYF. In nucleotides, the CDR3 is TGTGCCAGCAGCCAAGGGGCGCTCTACGAGCAGTACTTC.

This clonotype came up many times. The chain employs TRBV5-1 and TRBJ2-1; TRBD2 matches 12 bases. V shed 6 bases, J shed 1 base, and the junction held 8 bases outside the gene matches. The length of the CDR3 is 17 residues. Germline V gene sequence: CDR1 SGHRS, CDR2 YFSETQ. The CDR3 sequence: CASTTSGGPISYNEQFF. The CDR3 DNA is TGCGCCAGCACAACTAGCGGGGGGCCGATATCCTACAATGAGCAGTTCTTC. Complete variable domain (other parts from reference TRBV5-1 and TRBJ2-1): KAGVTQTPRYLIKTRGQQVTLSCSPISGHRSVSWYQQTPGQGLQFLFEYFSETQRNKGNFPGRFSGRQFSNSRSEMNVSTLELGDSALYLCASTTSGGPISYNEQFFGPGTRLTVL.

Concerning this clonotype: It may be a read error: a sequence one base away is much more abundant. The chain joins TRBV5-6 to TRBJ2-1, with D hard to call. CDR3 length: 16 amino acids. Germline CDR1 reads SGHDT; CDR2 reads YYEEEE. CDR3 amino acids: CASSGYTISSYNEQLF. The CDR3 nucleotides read TGTGCCAGCAGCGGATACACAATCAGCTCCTACAATGAGCAGCTCTTC.

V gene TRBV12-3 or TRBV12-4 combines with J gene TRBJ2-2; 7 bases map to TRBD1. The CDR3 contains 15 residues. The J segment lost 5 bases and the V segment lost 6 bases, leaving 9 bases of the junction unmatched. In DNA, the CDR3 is TGTGCCAGCAGGATAAGGGACAGAAAAACCGGGGAGCTGTTTTTT. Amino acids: CASRIRDRKTGELFF.

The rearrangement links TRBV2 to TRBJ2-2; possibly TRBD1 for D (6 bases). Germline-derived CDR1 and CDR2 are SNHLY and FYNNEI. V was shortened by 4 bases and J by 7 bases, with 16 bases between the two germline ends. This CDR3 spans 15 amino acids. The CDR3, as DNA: TGTGCCAGCAGTGGGATCAGGGGACGGAGCGGGGAGCTGTTTTTT. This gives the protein CASSGIRGRSGELFF. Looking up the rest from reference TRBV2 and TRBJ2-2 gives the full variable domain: EPEVTQTPSHQVTQMGQEVILRCVPISNHLYFYWYRQILGQKVEFLVSFYNNEISEKSEIFDDQFSVERPDGSNFTLKIRSTKLEDSAMYFCASSGIRGRSGELFFGEGSRLTVL.

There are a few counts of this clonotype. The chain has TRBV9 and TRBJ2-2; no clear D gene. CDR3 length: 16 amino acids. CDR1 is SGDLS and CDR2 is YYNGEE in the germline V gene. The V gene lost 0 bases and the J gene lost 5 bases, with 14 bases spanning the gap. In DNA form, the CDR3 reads TGTGCCAGCAGCGTAGAGGGTCTGGTAGGAACCGGGGAGCTGTTTTTT. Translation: CASSVEGLVGTGELFF.

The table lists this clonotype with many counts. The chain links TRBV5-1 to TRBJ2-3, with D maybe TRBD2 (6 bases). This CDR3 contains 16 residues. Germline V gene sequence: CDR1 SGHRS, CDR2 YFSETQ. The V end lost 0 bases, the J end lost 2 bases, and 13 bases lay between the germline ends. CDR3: CASSLVVAESTDTQYF. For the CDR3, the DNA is TGCGCCAGCAGCTTGGTGGTAGCGGAGTCCACAGATACGCAGTATTTT.

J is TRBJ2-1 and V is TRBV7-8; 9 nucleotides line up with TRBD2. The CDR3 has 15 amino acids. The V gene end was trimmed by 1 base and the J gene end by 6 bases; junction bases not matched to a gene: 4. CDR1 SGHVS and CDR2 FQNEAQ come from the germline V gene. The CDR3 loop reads CASSLEVAGVNEQFF. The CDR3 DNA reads TGTGCCAGCAGCTTAGAAGTAGCGGGAGTCAATGAGCAGTTCTTC.

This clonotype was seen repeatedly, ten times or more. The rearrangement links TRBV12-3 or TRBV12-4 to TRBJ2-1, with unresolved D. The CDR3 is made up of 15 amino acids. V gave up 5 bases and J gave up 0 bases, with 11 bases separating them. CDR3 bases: TGTGCCAGCAGTCCCTCTACGAGCTCCTACAATGAGCAGTTCTTC. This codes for CASSPSTSSYNEQFF.

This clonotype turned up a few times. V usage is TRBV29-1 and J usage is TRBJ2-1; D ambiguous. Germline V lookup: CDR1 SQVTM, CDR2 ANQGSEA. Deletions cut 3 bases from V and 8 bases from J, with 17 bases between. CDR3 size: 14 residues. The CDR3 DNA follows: TGCAGCGTTGAGACCCGGGTCCCTGGACATGAGCAGTTCTTC. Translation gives CSVETRVPGHEQFF.

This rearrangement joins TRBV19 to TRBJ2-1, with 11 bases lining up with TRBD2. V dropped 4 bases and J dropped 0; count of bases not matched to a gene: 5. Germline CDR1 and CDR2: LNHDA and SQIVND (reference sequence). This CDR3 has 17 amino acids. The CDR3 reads CASSTGTSGTSYNEQFF. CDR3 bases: TGTGCCAGTAGTACCGGGACTAGCGGAACCTCCTACAATGAGCAGTTCTTC.

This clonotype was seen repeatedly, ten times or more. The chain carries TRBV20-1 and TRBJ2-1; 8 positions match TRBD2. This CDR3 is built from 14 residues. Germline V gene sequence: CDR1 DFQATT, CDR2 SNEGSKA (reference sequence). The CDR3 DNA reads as TGCACCCCTGTTGGAACTAGCGGCTACAATGAGCAGTTCTTC. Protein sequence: CTPVGTSGYNEQFF.

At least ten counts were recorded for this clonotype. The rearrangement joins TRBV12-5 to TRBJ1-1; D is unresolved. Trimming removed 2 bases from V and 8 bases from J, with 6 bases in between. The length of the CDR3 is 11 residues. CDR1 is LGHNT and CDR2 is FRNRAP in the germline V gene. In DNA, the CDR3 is TGTGCTAGTGGTTTGCATCGCGAAGCTTTCTTT. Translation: CASGLHREAFF.

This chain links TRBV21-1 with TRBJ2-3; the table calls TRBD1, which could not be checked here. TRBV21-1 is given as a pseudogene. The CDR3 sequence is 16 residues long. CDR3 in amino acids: CASSKGWGGYTDTQYF. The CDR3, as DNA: TGTGCCAGCAGCAAAGGTTGGGGGGGCTACACAGATACGCAGTATTTT.

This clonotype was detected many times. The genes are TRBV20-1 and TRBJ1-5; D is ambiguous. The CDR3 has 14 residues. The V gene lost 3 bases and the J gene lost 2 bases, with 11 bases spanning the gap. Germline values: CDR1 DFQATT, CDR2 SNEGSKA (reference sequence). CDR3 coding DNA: TGCAGTGCTAGTAAGAAGTCGGGCAATCAGCCCCAGCATTTT. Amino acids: CSASKKSGNQPQHF.

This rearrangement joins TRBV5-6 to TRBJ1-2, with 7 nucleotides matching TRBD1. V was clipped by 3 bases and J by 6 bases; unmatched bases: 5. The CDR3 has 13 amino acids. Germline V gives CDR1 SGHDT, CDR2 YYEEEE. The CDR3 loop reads CASSSDRANGYTF. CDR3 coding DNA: TGTGCCAGCAGCTCCGACAGGGCTAATGGCTACACCTTC. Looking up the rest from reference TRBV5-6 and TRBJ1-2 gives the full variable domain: DAGVTQSPTHLIKTRGQQVTLRCSPKSGHDTVSWYQQALGQGPQFIFQYYEEEERQRGNFPDRFSGHQFPNYSSELNVNALLLGDSALYLCASSSDRANGYTFGSGTRLTVV.